The 5 T cell receptor beta chains below come from one sample, sequenced in a study of blood T cell repertoires in COVID-19 (dated by TCRdb to between 2020 and 2021). Library preparation employed the immunoSEQ multiplex PCR assay. TCRdb took this table from immuneACCESS and kept in-frame rearrangements with V and J called. Such tables lack part of the clones; where checked against another copy, unresolved V genes explain under half of the gap, and the rest is unexplained. This sample gives under 450,000 clones in total; around 89% of them show up just once. Together, the top ten hold 1.5% to 1.7% of the sample. The sample taken for sequencing was peripheral blood. The origin of the receptors is a woman in her thirties or forties with COVID-19, enrolled during active disease.

The chain couples TRBV6-5 to TRBJ1-6, with 7 bases that match TRBD1. This CDR3 has 15 residues. Germline CDR1 and CDR2: MNHEY and SVGAGI. V trimming: 0 bases; J trimming: 10 bases; junction bases outside the gene matches: 6. Here the CDR3 reads CASSYSGTVESPLHF. The CDR3 coding sequence is TGTGCCAGCAGTTACTCGGGGACAGTAGAATCACCCCTCCACTTT.

The chain couples TRBV28 to TRBJ2-1; 10 bases match TRBD2. The CDR3 totals 15 residues. Per germline, CDR1 MDHEN and CDR2 SYDVKM. V lost 5 bases and J lost 9; bases outside the gene matches: 10. CDR3 in DNA: TGTGCCAGCAGTATCCCCGGGACTAGCGCTGCTGAGCAGTTCTTC. This encodes CASSIPGTSAAEQFF.

J is TRBJ2-3 and V is TRBV5-1; no reliable D call. The CDR3 length is 14 residues. The V gene lost 0 bases and the J gene lost 4 bases, with 9 bases spanning the gap. Germline values: CDR1 SGHRS, CDR2 YFSETQ. The CDR3 reads CASSLEARPDTQYF. CDR3 coding DNA: TGCGCCAGCAGCTTGGAGGCGCGGCCAGATACGCAGTATTTT.

This sequence joins TRBV3-1 (or the pseudogene TRBV3-2) and TRBJ1-2, with D perhaps matching TRBD1 (5 bases). This CDR3 region has 17 residues. Trimming stripped 2 bases from V and 0 bases from J, with 16 bases between. CDR1 is LGHDT and CDR2 is YNNKEL in the germline V gene (reference sequence). For the CDR3, the DNA is TGTGCCAGCAGCCAAATGGGGGGTGGCGTTACTAACTATGGCTACACCTTC. Translation: CASSQMGGGVTNYGYTF.

This clone was seen a few times. The rearrangement joins TRBV9 to TRBJ1-6, with TRBD1 matching 7 bases. V shed 7 bases and J 6 bases; nucleotides not matched to a gene: 4. Per germline, CDR1 SGDLS and CDR2 YYNGEE. The CDR3 covers 13 residues. DNA of the CDR3: TGTGCCAGCTCGGGGACAGCTAATTCACCCCTCCACTTT. Its protein is CASSGTANSPLHF.